What follows are 10 T cell receptor beta chains derived from one specimen sequenced in a study of T cell repertoires in cytomegalovirus infection. Their recognized antigens are unknown. TCRdb re-analysed the reads in MiXCR, keeping a single row per CDR3 protein. Among about 920,000 distinct CDR3 sequences listed, roughly 30% were seen once. The sample here was cultured CD8+ T cells from PBMCs, taken from culture after CMV antigen stimulation. The receptors originated from a human donor in good health (CMV status not recorded). Some clones in this sample may be carry-over from other donors' samples.

Only a few counts were recorded for this clonotype. The chain uses TRBV7-9 and TRBJ1-4, with 10 bases fitting TRBD1. The CDR3 extends over 14 amino acids. Germline CDR1 and CDR2: SEHNR and FQNEAQ (reference sequence). Trimming removed 7 bases from V and 5 bases from J; junction bases left unmatched: 4. CDR3 nucleotide sequence: TGTGCCAGCACCCCGGGACAGGGGAATGAAAAACTGTTTTTT. Its translation: CASTPGQGNEKLFF.

J is TRBJ2-3 and V is TRBV27; tentatively, D is TRBD2 (6 bases). This CDR3 spans 15 amino acids. Germline V gives CDR1 MNHEY, CDR2 SMNVEV (reference sequence). V shed 3 bases and J shed 2 bases, with 12 bases lying between them. Here the CDR3 reads CASSFVGGFTDTQYF. The CDR3 bases are TGTGCCAGCAGTTTCGTGGGGGGATTCACAGATACGCAGTATTTT.

DNA for the CDR3: TGCAGCGTTGAGGAGGCGGCATATGGCTACACCTTC. This codes for CSVEEAAYGYTF. The V gene is TRBV29-1, the J gene TRBJ1-2; D not certain. The germline CDR1 and CDR2 sequences are SQVTM and ANQGSEA. V lost 3 bases and J 5 bases, leaving 10 bases between the germline ends. The CDR3 runs to 12 residues.

In its sample, this clonotype was seen a few times. The chain carries TRBV5-4 and TRBJ2-2, with D perhaps TRBD1 or TRBD2 (5 bases each). The germline V and J ends were trimmed by 4 bases and 1 base, with 17 bases remaining between them. CDR1 SGHNT and CDR2 YYREEE come from the germline V gene (reference sequence). The CDR3 has 17 amino acids. This CDR3 is CASSLDWGRKNTGELFF. The DNA for the CDR3 is TGTGCCAGCAGCCTTGATTGGGGACGGAAGAACACCGGGGAGCTGTTTTTT.

V gene TRBV29-1 combines with J gene TRBJ2-7; the D gene is possibly TRBD1 (5 bases). The CDR3 length is 11 residues. With 3 bases removed from V and 3 bases from J, the gap between germline ends came to 6 bases. The germline CDR1 and CDR2 sequences are SQVTM and ANQGSEA. The CDR3 here is CSVEDNYEQYV. The CDR3, as DNA: TGCAGCGTTGAGGACAACTACGAGCAGTACGTC.

J is TRBJ2-7 and V is TRBV6-2 or TRBV6-3, with TRBD2 matching over 9 bases. The CDR3 length is 14 residues. V was pared by 6 bases and J by 0 bases, with 3 bases of the junction left unmatched. CDR1 and CDR2 (germline): MNHEY, SVGEGT. As DNA, the CDR3 is TGTGCCAGCAGAAGCGGGGGGAGCTCCTACGAGCAGTACGTC. This codes for CASRSGGSSYEQYV.

The chain links TRBV6-1 to TRBJ1-6; D is unresolved. The V and J ends lost 1 base and 0 bases respectively, with 13 bases between them. Germline loops: CDR1 MNHNS, CDR2 SASEGT. This CDR3 comprises 18 residues. For the CDR3, the DNA is TGTGCCAGCAGTGAAGTGGAGGCGGCGAGCTCCTATAATTCACCCCTCCACTTT. It is translated as CASSEVEAASSYNSPLHF.

The chain's CDR3 is CASLAHWETQYF. DNA of the CDR3: TGTGCCAGCCTTGCCCACTGGGAGACCCAGTACTTC. The chain has TRBV6-2 or TRBV6-3 and TRBJ2-5; no firm D call. Trimming removed 8 bases from V and 5 bases from J, with 12 bases in between. The CDR3 is 12 residues long. Germline V gene sequence: CDR1 MNHEY, CDR2 SVGEGT.

This clonotype was seen a handful of times. The chain links TRBV14 to TRBJ2-2; D not certain. Germline CDR1 SGHDN, CDR2 FVKESK. The CDR3 length is 15 residues. Trimming took off 3 bases at V and 4 bases at J, with 12 bases between the two ends. The CDR3 loop is CASSQGLFATGELFF. The CDR3, as DNA: TGTGCCAGCAGCCAGGGCCTTTTCGCCACCGGGGAGCTGTTTTTT.

The rearrangement uses TRBV6-6 and TRBJ1-6; D is perhaps TRBD1 (6 bases). CDR3 size: 16 residues. V lost 4 bases and J lost 7, with 17 bases in between. Germline CDR1 is MNHNY and CDR2 is SVGAGI (reference sequence). CDR3 DNA sequence: TGTGCCAGCAGTTGCTCGGGCTGGACAGAGAATTCACCCCTCCACTTT. It is translated as CASSCSGWTENSPLHF.